The clone carrying this T cell receptor beta chain appeared a few times. Its specificity is not known. PCR used 60 Vbeta primers and 13 Jbeta primers. TCRdb's copy holds only in-frame clones and misses some; the assay was immunoSEQ multiplex PCR. The repertoire consists of 100,000 to 150,000 clones, with about 76% occurring once and the leading ten covering 6.6%. The data were obtained in a study of cytomegalovirus exposure and HLA in healthy donors. Findings of the study overall: For most TCR beta V segments, an earlier analysis put the productive rate at about 87% or about 30% of the time.

Germline CDR1 reads SQVTM; CDR2 reads ANQGSEA. This CDR3 comprises 15 residues. V dropped 6 bases and J dropped 4; count of bases not matched to a gene: 14. Material for sequencing was PBMCs. This chain connects TRBV29-1 to TRBJ1-2, with 7 bases matching TRBD1. The TCR originated in a man between 40 and 49 years old in good health and CMV-seropositive. The CDR3 spells CSVGGGLGTAYGYTF. In DNA, the CDR3 is TGCAGCGTCGGGGGCGGGCTAGGGACAGCCTATGGCTACACCTTC.